This passage covers 18 T cell receptor beta chains from one sample sequenced in a study of T cell changes during pregnancy in multiple sclerosis. Some clones are missing from TCRdb's copy, which holds only in-frame ones; the method was immunoSEQ multiplex PCR. The data contain fewer than 25,000 clones, 86% of them seen just once; the ten biggest clones take up 5.8%. Specimen: CD8+ T cells from peripheral blood mononuclear cells, collected in the third trimester of pregnancy. Receptors were obtained from a female donor in good health, enrolled as a control in a pregnancy study.

The gene calls are TRBV27 and TRBJ1-4; tentatively, D is TRBD1 (5 bases). The CDR3 runs 13 residues. Germline V gene data show CDR1 as MNHEY and CDR2 as SMNVEV (reference sequence). Trimming removed 1 base from V and 10 bases from J, with 10 bases in between. The CDR3 reads CASSLLEGRKLFF. As DNA, the CDR3 is TGTGCCAGCAGTTTATTGGAGGGGCGAAAACTGTTTTTT.

The rearrangement joins TRBV6-1 to TRBJ2-7; 14 bases match TRBD2. The V gene's germline CDR1 is MNHNS and CDR2 SASEGT. With 3 bases clipped from V and 9 bases from J, the junction kept 10 bases outside the gene matches. The CDR3 is 16 residues long. Here the CDR3 reads CASSDGTSGGHGGQYF. The CDR3 DNA is TGTGCCAGCAGTGACGGGACTAGCGGGGGCCACGGGGGGCAGTACTTC.

This chain joins TRBV15 and TRBJ1-6, with D unresolved. Trimming removed 0 bases from V and 5 bases from J, with 11 bases in between. From germline, CDR1 is LNHNV and CDR2 YYDKDF (reference sequence). CDR3 size: 16 residues. The CDR3 nucleotides are TGTGCCACCAGCAGAGATCGTGCGGAAAATAATTCACCCCTCCACTTT. Translated: CATSRDRAENNSPLHF.

In regard to this clone: Different DNA sequences within this sample yield the same CDR3. This chain joins TRBV29-1 and TRBJ2-7; TRBD1 matches 8 bases. V was pared by 1 base and J by 2 bases, with 10 bases of the junction left unmatched. The CDR3 contains 16 residues. From germline, CDR1 is SQVTM and CDR2 ANQGSEA. The CDR3 protein is CSVEVGETGDTYEQYF. DNA of the CDR3: TGCAGCGTTGAAGTTGGGGAGACAGGGGATACCTACGAGCAGTACTTC.

The rearrangement uses TRBV6-6 and TRBJ1-2; weak D call: TRBD1 (5 bases). Trimming shortened V by 5 bases and J by 5 bases, and 21 bases separated the two germline ends. The germline gives CDR1 MNHNY, CDR2 SVGAGI (reference sequence). The CDR3 extends over 16 amino acids. Here the CDR3 reads CASSPGMDHPPYGYTF. CDR3 DNA sequence: TGTGCCAGCAGTCCAGGGATGGATCACCCTCCTTATGGCTACACCTTC.

The genes are TRBV27 and TRBJ2-1; 11 bases align to TRBD2. This CDR3 comprises 17 residues. V was clipped by 4 bases and J by 4 bases; unmatched bases: 9. Per germline, CDR1 MNHEY and CDR2 SMNVEV (reference sequence). The CDR3 DNA is TGTGCCAGCAGTTCCCGACTAGCGGGGAAGGTGTACAATGAGCAGTTCTTC. This translates into CASSSRLAGKVYNEQFF.

The J gene is TRBJ1-4, the V gene TRBV5-1; 9 nucleotides align to TRBD1. Losses at the gene ends were 5 bases for V and 7 bases for J; bases not matched to a gene: 6. The CDR3 has 14 amino acids. Germline CDR1 reads SGHRS; CDR2 reads YFSETQ. DNA of the CDR3: TGCGCCAGCAGACCGGACAGGGGATTTGAAAAACTGTTTTTT. It is translated as CASRPDRGFEKLFF.

The chain employs TRBV4-3 and TRBJ1-1; no clear D. The CDR3 runs to 12 residues. Trimming took 3 bases from V and 3 from J, leaving 5 bases between them. Germline V CDR1 and CDR2: LGHNA, YSLEER. The CDR3 loop is CASSQDYTEAFF. In DNA, the CDR3 is TGCGCCAGCAGCCAGGACTACACTGAAGCTTTCTTT.

CDR3 in amino acids: CATSSDRRTGGYTGELFF. Written as DNA, the CDR3 is TGTGCCACCAGCAGCGACCGTCGGACAGGGGGTTACACCGGGGAGCTGTTTTTT. This rearrangement joins TRBV15 to TRBJ2-2, with TRBD1 identical over 10 bases. Germline V lookup: CDR1 LNHNV, CDR2 YYDKDF (reference sequence). The CDR3 is 18 amino acids. The junction had 10 bases not matched to a gene; V was cut back by 3 bases and J by 3 bases.

The gene calls are TRBV2 and TRBJ2-7; TRBD1 might be the D (5 bases). The CDR3 contains 13 residues. The germline V and J ends were trimmed by 4 bases and 6 bases, with 13 bases remaining between them. The germline CDR1 and CDR2 sequences are SNHLY and FYNNEI. For the CDR3, the DNA is TGTGCCAGCAGTGTGGGGCAGGGTGTCGAGCAGTACTTC. Its translation is CASSVGQGVEQYF.

V gene TRBV9 combines with J gene TRBJ1-2; possible D gene TRBD1, 6 bases. Trimming stripped 0 bases from V and 2 bases from J, with 8 bases between. This CDR3 has 14 amino acids. Germline V gene sequence: CDR1 SGDLS, CDR2 YYNGEE. In DNA form, the CDR3 reads TGTGCCAGCAGCGTAGAAAGGGGGAACTATGGCTACACCTTC. Protein product: CASSVERGNYGYTF.

In regard to this clone: The same CDR3 arises from other DNA sequences in this sample as well. The rearrangement uses TRBV9 and TRBJ1-6, with D maybe TRBD1 (6 bases). Germline CDR1 SGDLS, CDR2 YYNGEE. Trimming pared 0 bases from V and 7 bases from J, leaving 11 bases between. The CDR3 covers 15 residues. CDR3 region: CASSVEGGLNSPLHF. DNA for the CDR3: TGTGCCAGCAGCGTAGAGGGGGGGCTAAATTCACCCCTCCACTTT. Full variable domain (rest looked up from reference TRBV9 and TRBJ1-6): DSGVTQTPKHLITATGQRVTLRCSPRSGDLSVYWYQQSLDQGLQFLIQYYNGEERAKGNILERFSAQQFPDLHSELNLSSLELGDSALYFCASSVEGGLNSPLHFGNGTRLTVT.

The rearrangement joins TRBV4-3 to TRBJ1-2; D gene ambiguous. V was pared by 4 bases and J by 7 bases, with 10 bases between. Germline V gives CDR1 LGHNA, CDR2 YSLEER. This CDR3 region has 12 residues. The CDR3 DNA reads as TGCGCCAGCAGCCTCAACTTTGGTGGCTACACCTTC. Amino acids: CASSLNFGGYTF.

The chain joins TRBV7-2 to TRBJ2-1; D is possibly TRBD2 (6 bases). Germline CDR1 and CDR2: SGHTA and FQGNSA. This CDR3 comprises 15 residues. With 5 bases removed from V and 2 bases from J, the gap between germline ends came to 13 bases. CDR3 sequence (DNA): TGTGCCAGCAGCGGGGGTAGCGGTGCCTACAATGAGCAGTTCTTC. This translates into CASSGGSGAYNEQFF.

The chain recombines TRBV7-6 with TRBJ2-2; TRBD2 matches 7 bases. The CDR3 sequence is 15 residues long. The ends lost 3 bases at V and 5 bases at J; junction bases unmatched: 6. The V gene's germline CDR1 is SGHVS and CDR2 FNYEAQ. CDR3 nucleotides: TGTGCCAGCAGCTTGGGGAGGGGCGTTACCGGGGAGCTGTTTTTT. It yields the protein CASSLGRGVTGELFF. Supplemented by reference TRBV7-6 and TRBJ2-2, the full variable domain reads GAGVSQSPRYKVTKRGQDVALRCDPISGHVSLYWYRQALGQGPEFLTYFNYEAQQDKSGLPNDRFSAERPEGSISTLTIQRTEQRDSAMYRCASSLGRGVTGELFFGEGSRLTVL.

The V gene is TRBV27, the J gene TRBJ1-1; TRBD1 agrees at 7 bases. The CDR3 is made up of 15 amino acids. V lost 0 bases, J lost 4 bases, and 5 bases stayed unmatched. CDR1 MNHEY and CDR2 SMNVEV come from the germline V gene (reference sequence). The CDR3 coding sequence is TGTGCCAGCAGTTTATCCCAGACAGGGAGCACTGAAGCTTTCTTT. Translation: CASSLSQTGSTEAFF.

The gene calls are TRBV5-5 and TRBJ2-7; 10 nucleotides line up with TRBD1. Germline CDR1 is SGHKS and CDR2 is YYEKEE (reference sequence). This CDR3 region has 14 residues. J was trimmed by 4 bases and V by 1 base; bases with no gene match: 2. The CDR3 nucleotides are TGTGCCAGCAGCTTGTGGGGACAGGGGTACGAGCAGTACTTC. Translated, it gives CASSLWGQGYEQYF.

This clone was detected once. V and J are TRBV9 and TRBJ2-1; the match to TRBD1 covers 9 bases. V lost 4 bases to trimming and J lost 14 bases; unmatched junction nucleotides: 7. Germline V CDR1 and CDR2: SGDLS, YYNGEE. This CDR3 spans 12 amino acids. For the CDR3, the DNA is TGTGCCAGCAGCCCTCTGCGGGACAGGGAGTTCTTC. It yields the protein CASSPLRDREFF.